This T cell receptor beta chain was obtained from a study of vaccination and CD4 T cells after COVID-19. Broader study findings: Among reactive clones from convalescent patients, a median about 83% appeared only post-vaccination.

Sequencing of the DNA from cultured CD4+ T cells was carried out with the Oncomine TCR Beta short-read assay. Genomic DNA was isolated from cultured CD4+ T cells. TCRdb redid the calling of the PCR reads with MiXCR, one entry per CDR3 protein. The sample holds roughly 24,000 distinct CDR3 sequences, around three fifths seen once. The CDR3 runs to 19 residues. V lost 1 base, J lost 5 bases, and 23 bases lay in between. The germline V gene encodes CDR1 SEHNR and CDR2 FQNEAQ (reference sequence). This clonotype was recorded a few times. No antigen is known for it. Treatment of the sample: approximately 9-day PBMC culture with coronavirus spike peptide pools or control peptides (ViraFEST assay). TCRs were sequenced by ViraFEST after antigen-specific T cells had been expanded with peptide pools. Days 3 and 7 were when half the medium was replaced with fresh IL-2 medium.

Sequencing was carried out using CD4+ T cells from blood, cultured in vitro. The sequence came from a human donor who had recovered from COVID-19. The chain couples TRBV7-9 to TRBJ2-2, with D possibly TRBD2 on 6 matching bases. The chain's CDR3 is CASSLGLTRAKSGTGELFF. The DNA for the CDR3 is TGTGCCAGCAGCTTAGGATTGACTAGGGCAAAATCGGGGACCGGGGAGCTGTTTTTT.